This T cell receptor beta chain is from a study of CD8+CD57+ T cells in acquired aplastic anemia. Comment on this clonotype: Its antigen is as yet unknown. Since a much larger clone is just one base distant, this may be a read error.

Genomic DNA, the template, was used for profiling of the TCR beta VDJ and CDR3. One entry per CDR3 protein results from TCRdb running MiXCR on the reads. The sample consists of some 170,000 distinct CDR3 sequences, 47% of them appearing once. Study conclusions and caveats: Comparison of patients with controls identified 25 to 35 shared CD8+ CDR3 sequences.

Whoever was chosen for sequencing had shown CD8+CD57+ cell expansion by flow cytometry. Germline CDR1 and CDR2: LNHDA and SQIVND (reference sequence). This CDR3 is built from 16 residues. Trimming left V 6 bases short and J 5 bases short, with 20 bases between. The sample consisted of sorted CD4+, CD8+, or CD8+CD57+ T cells (not recorded which) from PBMCs. The sequence derives from a human donor with aplastic anemia. The gene calls are TRBV19 and TRBJ2-1; no clear D gene. CDR3 residues: CASSRKWTPENNEQFF. CDR3 DNA sequence: TGTGCCAGTAGCCGAAAGTGGACCCCTGAAAACAATGAGCAGTTCTTC.